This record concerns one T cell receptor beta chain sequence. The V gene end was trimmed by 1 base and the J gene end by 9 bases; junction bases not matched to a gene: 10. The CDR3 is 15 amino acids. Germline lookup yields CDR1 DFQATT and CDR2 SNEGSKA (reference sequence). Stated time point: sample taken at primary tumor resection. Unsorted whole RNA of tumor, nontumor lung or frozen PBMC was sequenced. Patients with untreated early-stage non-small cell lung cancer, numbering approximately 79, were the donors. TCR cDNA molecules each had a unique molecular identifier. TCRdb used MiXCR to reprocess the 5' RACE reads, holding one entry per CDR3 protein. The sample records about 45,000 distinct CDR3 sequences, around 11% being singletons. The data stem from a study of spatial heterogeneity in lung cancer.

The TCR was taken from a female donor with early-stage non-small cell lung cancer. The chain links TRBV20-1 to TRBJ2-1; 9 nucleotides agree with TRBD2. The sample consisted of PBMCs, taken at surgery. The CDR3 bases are TGCAGTGCTAGAGGCCCGGGCGGGGGGGTAGGTGAGCAGTTCTTC. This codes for CSARGPGGGVGEQFF.